Here is one TCR beta chain with its context. From germline, CDR1 is MNHNS and CDR2 SASEGT. Trimming removed 4 bases from V and 0 bases from J, with 13 bases in between. CDR3 length equals 16 residues. The immunoSEQ assay was v3.0, run at survey level. The assay was immunoSEQ multiplex PCR, and TCRdb's table has in-frame clones only and misses some. The sample consists of around 24,000 clones, 93% of them appearing once. This entry is derived from a study of long-term antiretroviral therapy in people with HIV. The chain couples TRBV6-1 to TRBJ2-1; no clear D gene. This clonotype was obtained from a woman aged 40-49 years with HIV. The sample here was unsorted PBMCs, taken 7.6 years after starting antiretroviral therapy. This CDR3 reads CASSAKRESSYNEQFF. For the CDR3, the DNA is TGTGCCAGCAGTGCGAAGAGAGAAAGCTCCTACAATGAGCAGTTCTTC.